The rows below give T cell receptor beta chains drawn from one sample of a study of blood T cell repertoires in COVID-19. TCRdb's copy holds only in-frame clones and misses some; the assay was immunoSEQ multiplex PCR. The sample has a few hundred thousand clones; almost 85% are singletons. The source material was PBMCs or T cells enriched from blood (not recorded which). Every receptor here comes from a man aged 40-55 years who had recovered from COVID-19. CDR3s include the opening cysteine and the closing phenylalanine or tryptophan. The D gene is left open where the match is weak. Clone sizes are given selectively: once, few, many, or a class where the clone is expanded.

size | J | D | V | DNA | CDR3
- | TRBJ1-1 | - | TRBV15 | TGTGCCACCAGCAGAGAAGGAGGGACTGAAGCTTTCTTT | CATSREGGTEAFF
- | TRBJ1-2 | TRBD1 | TRBV30 | TGTGCCTGGGGGGCGACAGGGCTCGGTGGCTACACCTTC | CAWGATGLGGYTF
- | TRBJ2-3 | TRBD2 | TRBV4-1 | TGCGCCAGCAGCCAAGAGGCCAGCGGGGGGCCAGATACGCAGTATTTT | CASSQEASGGPDTQYF
- | TRBJ1-2 | TRBD1 | TRBV4-1 | TGCGCCAGCAGCGGACAGGGCCCCTATGGCTACACCTTC | CASSGQGPYGYTF
- | TRBJ2-3 | TRBD1 | TRBV28 | TGTGCCAGCAAAGCAGGGGGTACCCTTTCCGATACGCAGTATTTT | CASKAGGTLSDTQYF
once | TRBJ2-5 | TRBD1 | TRBV5-1 | TGCGCCAGCAGCTTGGCTCGGACAGGGGAGGAGACCCAGTACTTC | CASSLARTGEETQYF
- | TRBJ1-1 | - | TRBV6-1 | TGTGCCAGCAGTGAACCAATAGGGTCTCCTCGGGGGACTGAAGCTTTCTTT | CASSEPIGSPRGTEAFF
- | TRBJ2-7 | TRBD2 | TRBV28 | TGTGCCAGCAGTTCTCAGACTAGCGGACCCAACCTCTTC | CASSSQTSGPNLF
- | TRBJ1-1 | - | TRBV28 | TGTGCCAGCAACATCGCAGGGCCCAACACTGAAGCTTTCTTT | CASNIAGPNTEAFF
- | TRBJ2-7 | TRBD1 | TRBV5-1 | TGCGCCAGCAGCCGGGACAGGGGGTACGAGCAGTACTTC | CASSRDRGYEQYF
few | TRBJ1-4 | - | TRBV28 | TGTGCCAGCCGCAGGGGCGGTTTCGGGGCAACTAATGAAAAACTGTTTTTT | CASRRGGFGATNEKLFF
- | TRBJ1-4 | - | TRBV5-1 | TGCGCCAGCAGCTTGGCAGGAACTTTTAATGAAAAACTGTTTTTT | CASSLAGTFNEKLFF
- | TRBJ1-2 | TRBD1 | TRBV2 | TGTGCCAGCAGTTACAGGGGAGTTATTGGCTACACCTTC | CASSYRGVIGYTF
- | TRBJ2-2 | TRBD1 | TRBV11-3 | TGTGCCAGCAGCCCTGGGACAGTTCACACCGGGGAGCTGTTTTTT | CASSPGTVHTGELFF
- | TRBJ1-1 | TRBD1 | TRBV30 | TGTGCCTGGGCCTTCCCGGGACAGGGACGGAGGACTGAAGCTTTCTTT | CAWAFPGQGRRTEAFF
- | TRBJ2-2 | - | TRBV5-1 | TGCGCCAGCAGCTTTGGACTGGAGAACACCGGGGAGCTGTTTTTT | CASSFGLENTGELFF
- | TRBJ2-7 | - | TRBV4-3 | TGCGCCAGCAGCCCCCTGGCGGGGACGGTCTCCTACGAGCAGTACTTC | CASSPLAGTVSYEQYF
few | TRBJ1-6 | TRBD1 | TRBV2 | TGTGCCATAATGCAGGGGGCAAGTAATTCACCCCTCCACTTT | CAIMQGASNSPLHF
- | TRBJ2-7 | TRBD2 | TRBV4-2 | TGTGCCAGCAGCCCCGCCCAGACTAGCGGGGCCTCCTACGAGCAGTACTTC | CASSPAQTSGASYEQYF
- | TRBJ2-7 | TRBD1 | TRBV5-1 | TGCGCCAGCAGCTTGGGAGGACAGGGGCAGGACGAGCAGTACTTC | CASSLGGQGQDEQYF
- | TRBJ1-1 | TRBD1 | TRBV9 | TGTGCCAGCAGCGTAGATGGACAGGGGAGGGGTGAAGCTTTCTTT | CASSVDGQGRGEAFF
- | TRBJ2-2 | - | TRBV5-1 | TGCGCCAGCACGCCTCCAACAGGAACTCTCACCGGGGAGCTGTTTTTT | CASTPPTGTLTGELFF
- | TRBJ2-1 | TRBD2 | TRBV10-1 | TGCGCCAGCAGTGATCCTCATGAGACGGGGGGAAATGAGCAGTTCTTC | CASSDPHETGGNEQFF
few | TRBJ1-2 | TRBD1 | TRBV5-1 | TGCGCCAGCAGCTCACTGACAGGGGGCTATGGCTACACCTTC | CASSSLTGGYGYTF
- | TRBJ2-7 | - | TRBV21-1 | TGTGCCAGCCGTACACTAGCGGGAGGAGGCTACGAGCAGTACTTC | CASRTLAGGGYEQYF
once | TRBJ2-1 | - | TRBV7-3 | TGTGCCAGCAGCTTAGTTGGCAGCAATGAGCAGTTCTTC | CASSLVGSNEQFF
few | TRBJ1-4 | TRBD1 | TRBV2 | TGTGCCAGCAGCCGCGGACAGGTTTTTGATGAAAAACTGTTTTTT | CASSRGQVFDEKLFF
- | TRBJ1-1 | - | TRBV6-6 | TGTGCCAGCAGAGACGCGCCGGCCGAGGCGACTGAAGCTTTCTTT | CASRDAPAEATEAFF
- | TRBJ2-5 | TRBD2 | TRBV18 | TGTGCCAGCTCACCGCCTAGCGGACAAGAGACCCAGTACTTC | CASSPPSGQETQYF
- | TRBJ2-2 | TRBD2 | TRBV10-3 | TGTGCCATCAGCCTAGCGGGTAACACCGGGGAGCTGTTTTTT | CAISLAGNTGELFF
- | TRBJ2-2 | - | TRBV9 | TGTGCCAGCAGTGCCCCGCCCGGGACTCTTAACACCGGGGAGCTGTTTTTT | CASSAPPGTLNTGELFF
few | TRBJ1-6 | TRBD1 | TRBV2 | TGTGCCAGCAGTTCCACAGGGGATTCACCCCTCCACTTT | CASSSTGDSPLHF
- | TRBJ1-2 | - | TRBV5-4 | TGTGCCAGCAGCCATGCCTCCGGAGATTATGGCTACACCTTC | CASSHASGDYGYTF
few | TRBJ2-1 | - | TRBV3-1/TRBV3-2 | TGTGCCAGCAGTAGGGGAAGGCTCAATGAGCAGTTCTTC | CASSRGRLNEQFF
- | TRBJ2-7 | - | TRBV28 | TGTGCCAGCAGTTCGGGAGCGGAACCCTACGAGCAGTACTTC | CASSSGAEPYEQYF
few | TRBJ1-6 | TRBD1 | TRBV7-2 | TGTGCCAGCTCTATAGACAGGGGGGATTCACCCCTCCACTTT | CASSIDRGDSPLHF
few | TRBJ2-7 | TRBD1 | TRBV25-1 | TGTGCCAGCAGGGACCGACAGGGTGATAAGGACGAGCAGTACTTC | CASRDRQGDKDEQYF
- | TRBJ1-6 | TRBD1 | TRBV19 | TGTGCCAGTAGTACGGACAGGGTAGGGTCACCCCTCCACTTT | CASSTDRVGSPLHF
- | TRBJ2-2 | - | TRBV2 | TGTGCCCAGTCAGAAGGGGGCACCGGGGAGCTGTTTTTT | CAQSEGGTGELFF
- | TRBJ2-3 | - | TRBV27 | TGTGCCAGCAGTTTATACTCGGTCTTCCAGGGGTCAGATACGCAGTATTTT | CASSLYSVFQGSDTQYF
- | TRBJ1-2 | - | TRBV3-1/TRBV3-2 | TGTGCCAGCAGCCAGCTTAGACAGTTCGGCTACACCTTC | CASSQLRQFGYTF
- | TRBJ1-2 | - | TRBV14 | TGTGCCAGCAGCCAGTTACAGGGAACCCTTTTCTGGGGCTACACCTTC | CASSQLQGTLFWGYTF
- | TRBJ2-1 | - | TRBV19 | TGTGCCAGTAACTCCCCGGGGTATATGGACAATGAGCAGTTCTTC | CASNSPGYMDNEQFF
- | TRBJ2-7 | TRBD2 | TRBV5-4 | TGTGCCAGCAGCGGAGGGACTAGCGGGATCTACGAGCAGTACTTC | CASSGGTSGIYEQYF
- | TRBJ2-7 | - | TRBV19 | TGTGCCAGTAGTTCCCGGACGGGATTCTCCTACGAGCAGTACTTC | CASSSRTGFSYEQYF
- | TRBJ2-1 | - | TRBV12-3/TRBV12-4 | TGTGCCAGCAGTCCCGGACTCGATGAGCAGTTCTTC | CASSPGLDEQFF
- | TRBJ2-5 | - | TRBV4-3 | TGCGCCAGCAGCCAAGATGGCGCGGGGAAGCAAGAGACCCAGTACTTC | CASSQDGAGKQETQYF
- | TRBJ1-2 | TRBD1 | TRBV5-1 | TGCGCCAGCAGCTTGGGGACAGGCCTCTATGGCTACACCTTC | CASSLGTGLYGYTF
- | TRBJ1-2 | - | TRBV4-2 | TGTGCCGGCCCCCAGGGGCGCTACACCTTC | CAGPQGRYTF
- | TRBJ2-3 | TRBD2 | TRBV15 | TGTGCCACCAGCAGTCCCGCGGGGGGGCAAGCAGATACGCAGTATTTT | CATSSPAGGQADTQYF
- | TRBJ1-1 | - | TRBV10-3 | TGTGCCATCACGAGGGACATGAACACTGAAGCTTTCTTT | CAITRDMNTEAFF
- | TRBJ1-1 | - | TRBV7-3 | TGTGCCAGCAGCTTAATGTCGGGCGGGGAAGCTTTCTTT | CASSLMSGGEAFF
- | TRBJ2-7 | TRBD2 | TRBV4-1 | TGCGCCAGCAGCCAAGATCCCGGGGGGACTAGCGGGAGTGTCGGCGAGCAGTACTTC | CASSQDPGGTSGSVGEQYF
- | TRBJ1-5 | TRBD1 | TRBV29-1 | TGCAGCGTTGGGGAGGGGGGACAGGGTAAAGCTCAGCCCCAGCATTTT | CSVGEGGQGKAQPQHF
- | TRBJ2-1 | TRBD2 | TRBV18 | TGTGCCAGCTCACTGCTGACTAGCGGGGCCTACAATGAGCAGTTCTTC | CASSLLTSGAYNEQFF